The 22 T cell receptor beta chains given below trace back to one sample, sequenced in a study of response to subunit inactivated influenza vaccine. MiXCR, applied by TCRdb to the RT-PCR reads, yields one record per CDR3 protein. The sample holds around 850,000 distinct CDR3 sequences, around 18% seen once. Sequences were derived from PBMCs from blood, sampled 5 days after vaccination. These receptor sequences come from a man in his fifties who received an inactivated influenza vaccine.

The chain combines TRBV18 with TRBJ2-5; D is ambiguous. This CDR3 has 13 amino acids. Germline lookup yields CDR1 KGHSH and CDR2 LQKENI. Trimming stripped 3 bases from V and 1 base from J, with 6 bases between. The CDR3 nucleotides read TGTGCCAGCTCACCTTGGAGCCAAGAGACCCAGTACTTC. This sequence encodes CASSPWSQETQYF.

This clonotype was counted between two and nine times. The gene calls are TRBV20-1 and TRBJ2-7, with TRBD2 matching 7 bases. Looked up from germline, CDR1 is DFQATT and CDR2 is SNEGSKA (reference sequence). This CDR3 is built from 15 residues. V was clipped by 4 bases and J by 3 bases; unmatched bases: 12. CDR3: CSAKSPRGGVYEQYF. The CDR3 DNA reads TGCAGTGCTAAATCCCCCCGGGGAGGGGTCTACGAGCAGTACTTC.

This clonotype appeared a few times. The rearrangement joins TRBV4-2 to TRBJ2-1; possibly TRBD2 for D (5 bases). CDR3 size: 18 residues. Trimming pared 0 bases from V and 1 base from J, leaving 16 bases between. Germline CDR1 is LGHNA and CDR2 is YNFKEQ. The CDR3 nucleotides are TGTGCCAGCAGCCAAGATTCGAAGGGAGCAGCGTCCTACAATGAGCAGTTCTTC. This sequence encodes CASSQDSKGAASYNEQFF.

This clonotype was observed a few times. V usage is TRBV4-2 and J usage is TRBJ2-3; no firm D call. V lost 6 bases, J lost 0 bases, and 10 bases lay in between. The CDR3 is 14 amino acids. CDR1 and CDR2 from the germline V gene are LGHNA and YNFKEQ. The CDR3 loop is CASRGVESTDTQYF. In DNA, the CDR3 is TGTGCCAGCAGGGGCGTTGAGAGCACAGATACGCAGTATTTT.

This clonotype was found many times. The V and J genes are TRBV6-5 and TRBJ2-5; TRBD1 is a possible D gene (5 bases). From germline, CDR1 is MNHEY and CDR2 SVGAGI. This CDR3 region has 16 residues. Trimming took 2 bases from V and 3 from J, leaving 16 bases between them. The CDR3 bases are TGTGCCAGCAGTTACGGGGCAGAACTTTCCAAAGAGACCCAGTACTTC. Translation gives CASSYGAELSKETQYF.

This clonotype was seen a handful of times. V gene TRBV4-3 combines with J gene TRBJ2-5; TRBD1 is a possible D gene (5 bases). V lost 0 bases and J lost 4, with 9 bases in between. Germline V CDR1 and CDR2: LGHNA, YSLEER. The CDR3 is made up of 14 amino acids. The DNA for the CDR3 is TGCGCCAGCAGCCAAGATGGGCAGGGAGAGACCCAGTACTTC. It yields the protein CASSQDGQGETQYF.

This clonotype appeared a few times. The chain has TRBV15 and TRBJ2-4; D might be TRBD1 or TRBD2, each matching 7 bases. Trimming pared 3 bases from V and 8 bases from J, leaving 20 bases between. This CDR3 region has 16 residues. The germline gives CDR1 LNHNV, CDR2 YYDKDF (reference sequence). The CDR3 coding sequence is TGTGCCACCAGCAGCGACAGGGAGGGAGGCCAGGACATTCAGTACTTC. Protein: CATSSDREGGQDIQYF. Filled out from reference TRBV15 and TRBJ2-4, the complete variable domain reads DAMVIQNPRYQVTQFGKPVTLSCSQTLNHNVMYWYQQKSSQAPKLLFHYYDKDFNNEADTPDNFQSRRPNTSFCFLDIRSPGLGDTAMYLCATSSDREGGQDIQYFGAGTRLSVL.

A few counts support this clonotype. This chain joins TRBV20-1 and TRBJ1-5, with D possibly TRBD1 on 5 matching bases. V lost 4 bases and J 4 bases, leaving 17 bases between the germline ends. Germline-derived CDR1 and CDR2 are DFQATT and SNEGSKA (reference sequence). The CDR3 length is 15 residues. The CDR3 sequence is CSAKPGGDYNQPQHF. CDR3 nucleotide sequence: TGCAGTGCTAAACCCGGCGGGGACTATAATCAGCCCCAGCATTTT.

The rearrangement joins TRBV12-3 or TRBV12-4 to TRBJ2-6; D unclear. Trimming pared 7 bases from V and 2 bases from J, leaving 9 bases between. This CDR3 is built from 14 residues. The CDR3 DNA reads TGTGCCAGCAACAGTGGTGCTGGGGCCAACGTCCTGACTTTC. As protein: CASNSGAGANVLTF.

Worth noting for this clonotype: This may stem from a read error, because a much larger clone lies one nucleotide away. No conserved phenylalanine or tryptophan ends this CDR3, so it is likely a read error. The rearrangement joins TRBV20-1 to TRBJ1-2, with 7 nucleotides matching TRBD1. Germline CDR1 DFQATT, CDR2 SNEGSKA (reference sequence). The CDR3 contains 12 residues. The CDR3 bases are TGCAGTGCGAGAGGGGGCGACTATGGCTACACCCTC. This sequence encodes CSARGGDYGYTL.

This clonotype appeared a few times. The gene calls are TRBV7-2 and TRBJ2-4; no clear D. Trimming stripped 1 base from V and 0 bases from J, with 10 bases between. Germline values: CDR1 SGHTA, CDR2 FQGNSA. CDR3 size: 16 residues. This CDR3 reads CASSLVGRVAKNIQYF. The CDR3, as DNA: TGTGCCAGCAGCTTAGTAGGCCGGGTAGCCAAAAACATTCAGTACTTC.

The rearrangement joins TRBV4-3 to TRBJ2-3; 11 bases are a match to TRBD2. Trimming at V came to 1 base and at J to 9 bases, leaving 12 bases not matched to a gene. Germline V lookup: CDR1 LGHNA, CDR2 YSLEER. The CDR3 has 17 residues. CDR3 bases: TGCGCCAGCAGCCAAGGAACCGGGACTAGCGGTTTCGACACGCAGTATTTT. It codes for CASSQGTGTSGFDTQYF.

This clonotype appeared a few times. The chain uses TRBV7-9 and TRBJ1-1; no definite D call. V was shortened by 2 bases and J by 0 bases, with 16 bases between the two germline ends. Per the germline V gene, CDR1 is SEHNR and CDR2 is FQNEAQ (reference sequence). This CDR3 is 17 amino acids long. The CDR3 loop is CASSLPPVRRLNTEAFF. The DNA for the CDR3 is TGTGCCAGCAGCTTACCCCCAGTCAGGCGTTTGAACACTGAAGCTTTCTTT.

This clonotype was recorded at least ten times. V and J are TRBV4-2 and TRBJ2-5, with D hard to call. V dropped 0 bases and J dropped 5 bases, with 4 bases sitting between them. The CDR3 has 12 amino acids. Germline loops: CDR1 LGHNA, CDR2 YNFKEQ. This chain's CDR3 is CASSQDLETQYF. CDR3 DNA: TGTGCCAGCAGCCAAGATTTGGAGACCCAGTACTTC.

A few counts support this clonotype. The rearrangement uses TRBV20-1 and TRBJ2-7, with 10 bases aligning to TRBD2. Germline loops: CDR1 DFQATT, CDR2 SNEGSKA (reference sequence). The V segment lost 3 bases and the J segment 6 bases; nucleotides outside the gene matches: 11. This CDR3 has 15 amino acids. CDR3 bases: TGCAGTGCTAGTATACCGGGACTAGCGCGTAGCGAGCAGTACTTC. Protein sequence: CSASIPGLARSEQYF.

V and J are TRBV12-3 or TRBV12-4 and TRBJ2-2; 7 positions match TRBD1. The CDR3 consists of 14 residues. The V and J ends lost 5 bases and 5 bases, in that order; junction bases with no gene match: 5. DNA of the CDR3: TGTGCCAGCAGTAACCGACAGGGTACCGGGGAGCTGTTTTTT. This sequence encodes CASSNRQGTGELFF.

This clonotype was observed at least ten times. The chain joins TRBV12-3 or TRBV12-4 to TRBJ2-5; 8 bases agree with TRBD1. CDR3 length: 16 residues. V was clipped by 6 bases and J by 4 bases; unmatched bases: 13. Here the CDR3 DNA reads TGTGCCAGCAGCAGGACAGGGTTGAGGTTCGGAGAGACCCAGTACTTC. Translated: CASSRTGLRFGETQYF.

The CDR3 sequence is CASTHRENTEAFF. CDR3 nucleotide sequence: TGTGCCAGCACTCACAGGGAGAACACTGAAGCTTTCTTT. The chain carries TRBV7-9 and TRBJ1-1, with D possibly matching TRBD1 (6 bases). V was clipped by 7 bases and J by 1 base, with 10 bases between them. CDR3 size: 13 residues. CDR1 and CDR2 (germline): SEHNR, FQNEAQ (reference sequence).

J is TRBJ2-1 and V is TRBV20-1, with D perhaps TRBD2 (7 bases). Germline CDR1 is DFQATT and CDR2 is SNEGSKA (reference sequence). CDR3 length: 15 residues. V was trimmed by 5 bases and J by 0 bases, leaving 14 bases between them. CDR3 DNA sequence: TGCAGTGCTCGACTAGGGGGGGGCTCCTACAATGAGCAGTTCTTC. Residues: CSARLGGGSYNEQFF.

This clonotype was found a few times. This chain joins TRBV20-1 and TRBJ2-5; TRBD1 agrees at 7 bases. With V trimmed by 3 bases and J by 1 base, 8 bases remained unmatched. Germline V lookup: CDR1 DFQATT, CDR2 SNEGSKA (reference sequence). The CDR3 runs to 15 residues. This CDR3 is CSASRGTAFQETQYF. The CDR3, as DNA: TGCAGTGCTAGCCGAGGGACAGCTTTCCAAGAGACCCAGTACTTC.

V gene TRBV6-1 combines with J gene TRBJ2-3; no reliable D call. Germline CDR1 MNHNS, CDR2 SASEGT. Trimming removed 2 bases from V and 0 bases from J, with 9 bases in between. This CDR3 has 15 residues. CDR3 region: CASSEWWDSTDTQYF. CDR3 DNA sequence: TGTGCCAGCAGTGAATGGTGGGATAGCACAGATACGCAGTATTTT.

In its sample, this clonotype was seen many times. V gene TRBV4-1 combines with J gene TRBJ2-3, with D uncertain. CDR3 length equals 14 residues. The V gene lost 1 base and the J gene lost 4 bases, with 9 bases spanning the gap. Germline-derived CDR1 and CDR2 are MGHRA and YSYEKL. Here the CDR3 reads CASSQVGNADTQYF. The CDR3 nucleotides read TGCGCCAGCAGCCAAGTGGGTAACGCAGATACGCAGTATTTT.